The 10 T cell receptor beta chains below come from one sample, sequenced in a study of neurological immune-mediated disorders. MiXCR was run by TCRdb on the 5' RACE reads, yielding one entry per CDR3 protein. This sample has about 120,000 distinct CDR3 sequences, with more than 2.5% found just once. What was sequenced was PBMCs. Every receptor here comes from a woman between 25 and 40 years old with multiple sclerosis.

This clonotype was counted at least ten times. V gene TRBV12-3 or TRBV12-4 combines with J gene TRBJ2-3; the D gene could be TRBD1 or TRBD2 (6 bases each). The V and J ends lost 10 bases and 12 bases respectively, with 17 bases between them. The CDR3 has 11 amino acids. CDR3 residues: CATLVWGAQYF. The CDR3 nucleotides are TGTGCCACTCTCGTTTGGGGGGCCCAGTATTTT.

This clonotype was seen repeatedly, ten times or more. The chain is built from TRBV7-9 and TRBJ2-7; 7 bases line up with TRBD2. This CDR3 has 14 amino acids. The trim removed 3 bases at V and 6 bases at J, leaving 8 bases unmatched. CDR1 is SEHNR and CDR2 is FQNEAQ in the germline V gene (reference sequence). The CDR3 region is CASSFPGGSAEQYF. As DNA, the CDR3 is TGTGCCAGCAGCTTCCCGGGAGGCTCGGCCGAGCAGTACTTC.

This clonotype was seen repeatedly, ten times or more. The chain combines TRBV20-1 with TRBJ1-2; D unclear. Germline V gives CDR1 DFQATT, CDR2 SNEGSKA (reference sequence). This CDR3 contains 11 residues. V gave up 2 bases and J gave up 8 bases, with 9 bases separating them. The CDR3 bases are TGCAGTGCTAGATCAGGATACGGCTACACCTTC. Its translation is CSARSGYGYTF.

This clonotype occurred many times. CDR3 sequence reads: CASSTRASEAFF. As DNA, the CDR3 is TGTGCCAGCAGCACAAGGGCTTCTGAAGCTTTCTTT. This chain links TRBV3-1 with TRBJ1-1; D gene ambiguous. CDR1 is LGHDT, CDR2 YNNKEL, per germline (reference sequence). This CDR3 has 12 amino acids. Trimming took off 5 bases at V and 6 bases at J, with 10 bases between the two ends.

As DNA, the CDR3 is TGCGCCAGCAGCTTGATACAGGAACAAGAGACCCAGTACTTC. Translating it yields CASSLIQEQETQYF. V usage is TRBV5-1 and J usage is TRBJ2-5; tentative D call: TRBD1 (5 bases). V was pared by 1 base and J by 2 bases, with 9 bases between. CDR3 size: 14 residues. CDR1 is SGHRS, CDR2 YFSETQ, per germline.

There are a few counts of this clonotype. The chain combines TRBV9 with TRBJ2-3, with 9 bases aligning to TRBD2. The J segment lost 2 bases and the V segment lost 1 base, leaving 2 bases of the junction unmatched. This CDR3 has 15 residues. In germline, CDR1 is SGDLS, CDR2 YYNGEE. This CDR3 reads CASSVSGGPTDTQYF. CDR3 DNA: TGTGCCAGCAGCGTAAGCGGGGGGCCCACAGATACGCAGTATTTT. Combining the CDR3 with reference TRBV9 and TRBJ2-3 gives the whole variable domain DSGVTQTPKHLITATGQRVTLRCSPRSGDLSVYWYQQSLDQGLQFLIQYYNGEERAKGNILERFSAQQFPDLHSELNLSSLELGDSALYFCASSVSGGPTDTQYFGPGTRLTVL.

This clonotype occurred many times. This chain connects TRBV7-2 to TRBJ2-3, with D possibly matching TRBD2 (6 bases). The germline V and J ends were trimmed by 5 bases and 6 bases, with 12 bases remaining between them. Germline V CDR1 and CDR2: SGHTA, FQGNSA. The CDR3 extends over 13 amino acids. CDR3 nucleotides: TGTGCCAGCAGCGCACGGGGGAGGGATACGCAGTATTTT. This encodes CASSARGRDTQYF.

This clonotype was seen ten or more times. The chain couples TRBV7-2 to TRBJ1-4; 7 nucleotides align to TRBD1. The germline CDR1 and CDR2 sequences are SGHTA and FQGNSA. CDR3 length: 13 amino acids. The J segment lost 5 bases and the V segment lost 6 bases, leaving 3 bases of the junction unmatched. The CDR3 region has the DNA TGTGCCAGCAGATTGGGACAGAATGAAAAACTGTTTTTT. The encoded protein is CASRLGQNEKLFF.

The chain is built from TRBV5-1 and TRBJ1-1; TRBD1 matches 9 bases. Germline loops: CDR1 SGHRS, CDR2 YFSETQ. The ends lost 4 bases at V and 3 bases at J; junction bases unmatched: 4. The CDR3 is made up of 14 amino acids. CDR3 residues: CASSRGQGDTEAFF. For the CDR3, the DNA is TGCGCCAGCAGCAGGGGACAGGGAGACACTGAAGCTTTCTTT.

This clonotype occurred a few times. This may be a read error: a much more frequent sequence differs by one nucleotide. The chain uses TRBV20-1 and TRBJ2-7; a possible D gene is TRBD2 (7 bases). This CDR3 has 14 residues. The germline CDR1 and CDR2 sequences are DFQATT and SNEGSKA (reference sequence). Between the trimmed V and J ends, which lost 3 bases and 3 bases, there was a span of 15 bases. The CDR3 DNA is TGCAGTGCTAGGGGGGGGGCTTTCCTCTACGAGCAGTACTTC. It encodes CSARGGAFLYEQYF.